This T cell receptor beta chain was documented in a study of beta chain features in type 1 diabetes. In the study overall: Examination spanned roughly 110 million sorted cells from all samples. Study-wide results and limits: The study found moderately but significantly shorter TCRB CDR3s in all four CD4+ subsets of Type 1 diabetes patients. When VDJ junctions were examined, type 1 diabetes patients showed fewer insertions and more deletions. Patients and controls would be equally affected if PCR favored shorter templates.

Purity (above 98%) was reached by all sorted populations. Expressed TCRB transcripts were sequenced after all isolated RNA was converted to cDNA. Some clones are missing from TCRdb's copy, which holds only in-frame ones; the method was immunoSEQ multiplex PCR. The sample consists of 300,000 to 400,000 clones, around 9.3% of them appearing once. CDR3 length: 13 amino acids. Germline V gene lookup returns CDR1 SNHLY and CDR2 FYNNEI. Trimming took off 5 bases at V and 1 base at J, with 9 bases between the two ends. As to this clone: Its antigen is as yet unknown.

The TCR originated in a man aged 30 to 45 with type 1 diabetes. The chain is built from TRBV2 and TRBJ2-7, with D hard to call. The sample consisted of central memory CD4+ T cells from blood. Here the CDR3 reads CASSLDPSYEQYF. The CDR3 nucleotides read TGTGCCAGCAGTCTTGATCCGTCCTACGAGCAGTACTTC. Full variable domain (remainder filled in from reference TRBV2 and TRBJ2-7): EPEVTQTPSHQVTQMGQEVILRCVPISNHLYFYWYRQILGQKVEFLVSFYNNEISEKSEIFDDQFSVERPDGSNFTLKIRSTKLEDSAMYFCASSLDPSYEQYFGPGTRLTVT.